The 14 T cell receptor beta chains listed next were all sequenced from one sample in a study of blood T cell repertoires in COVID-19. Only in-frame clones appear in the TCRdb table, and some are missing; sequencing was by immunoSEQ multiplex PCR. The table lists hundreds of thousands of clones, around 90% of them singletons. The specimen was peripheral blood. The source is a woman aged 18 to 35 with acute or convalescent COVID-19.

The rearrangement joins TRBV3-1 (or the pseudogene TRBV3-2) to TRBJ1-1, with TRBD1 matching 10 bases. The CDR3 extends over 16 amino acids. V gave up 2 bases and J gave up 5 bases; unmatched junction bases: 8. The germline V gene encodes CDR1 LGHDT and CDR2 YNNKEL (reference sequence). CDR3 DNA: TGTGCCAGCAGCCAATCAGACAGGGGGCTTGGGACTGAAGCTTTCTTT. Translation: CASSQSDRGLGTEAFF.

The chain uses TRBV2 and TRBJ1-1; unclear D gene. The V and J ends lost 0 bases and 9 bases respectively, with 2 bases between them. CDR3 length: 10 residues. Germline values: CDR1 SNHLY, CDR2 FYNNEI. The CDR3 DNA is TGTGCCAGCAGTGAAGCCAAAGCTTTCTTT. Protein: CASSEAKAFF.

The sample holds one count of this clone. The CDR3 DNA sequence: TGTGCCAGCAGCCCGGGGGGTGGTGGGAACACTGAAGCTTTCTTT. Its protein product is CASSPGGGGNTEAFF. The chain couples TRBV9 to TRBJ1-1, with a weak D call TRBD1 (5 bases). Per the germline V gene, CDR1 is SGDLS and CDR2 is YYNGEE. The germline V and J ends were trimmed by 4 bases and 1 base, with 14 bases remaining between them. The CDR3 loop spans 15 amino acids.

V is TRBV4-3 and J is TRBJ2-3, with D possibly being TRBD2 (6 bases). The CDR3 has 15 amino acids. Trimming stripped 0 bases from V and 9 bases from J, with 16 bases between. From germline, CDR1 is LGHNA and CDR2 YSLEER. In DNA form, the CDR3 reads TGCGCCAGCAGCCAAGATCTGGCGGGGCCCGAGACGCAGTATTTT. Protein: CASSQDLAGPETQYF.

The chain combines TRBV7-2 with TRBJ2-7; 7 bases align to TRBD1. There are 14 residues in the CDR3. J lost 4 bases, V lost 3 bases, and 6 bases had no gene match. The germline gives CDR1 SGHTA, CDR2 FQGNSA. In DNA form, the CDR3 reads TGTGCCAGCAGCTTCGGACAGGAACCTTACGAGCAGTACTTC. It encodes CASSFGQEPYEQYF.

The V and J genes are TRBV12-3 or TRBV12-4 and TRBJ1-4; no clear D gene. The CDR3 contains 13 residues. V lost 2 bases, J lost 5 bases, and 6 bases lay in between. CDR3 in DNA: TGTGCCAGCAGTTTACTAGTGAATGAAAAACTGTTTTTT. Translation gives CASSLLVNEKLFF.

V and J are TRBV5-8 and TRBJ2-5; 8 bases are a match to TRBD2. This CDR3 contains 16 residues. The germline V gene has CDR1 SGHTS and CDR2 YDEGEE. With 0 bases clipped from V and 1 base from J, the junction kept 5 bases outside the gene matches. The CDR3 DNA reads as TGTGCCAGCAGCTTGGGCGCTAGCGGGTCCCAAGAGACCCAGTACTTC. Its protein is CASSLGASGSQETQYF.

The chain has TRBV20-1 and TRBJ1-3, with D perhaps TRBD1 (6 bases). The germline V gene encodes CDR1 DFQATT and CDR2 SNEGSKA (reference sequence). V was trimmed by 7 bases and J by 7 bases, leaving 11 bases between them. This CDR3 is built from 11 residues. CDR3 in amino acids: CSVSRGNTIYF. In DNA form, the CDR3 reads TGCAGTGTTTCCAGGGGTAACACCATATATTTT.

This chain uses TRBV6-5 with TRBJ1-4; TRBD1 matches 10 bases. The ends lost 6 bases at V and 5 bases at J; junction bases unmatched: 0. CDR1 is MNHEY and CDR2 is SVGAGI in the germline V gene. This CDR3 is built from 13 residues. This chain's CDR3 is CASRDRGNEKLFF. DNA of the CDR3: TGTGCCAGCAGGGACAGGGGGAATGAAAAACTGTTTTTT.

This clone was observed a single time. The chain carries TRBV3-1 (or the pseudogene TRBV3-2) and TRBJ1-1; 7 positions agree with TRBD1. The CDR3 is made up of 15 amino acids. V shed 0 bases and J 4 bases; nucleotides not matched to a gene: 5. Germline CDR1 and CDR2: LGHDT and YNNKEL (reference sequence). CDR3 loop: CASSQEPGQITEAFF. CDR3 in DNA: TGTGCCAGCAGCCAAGAGCCGGGACAGATCACTGAAGCTTTCTTT.

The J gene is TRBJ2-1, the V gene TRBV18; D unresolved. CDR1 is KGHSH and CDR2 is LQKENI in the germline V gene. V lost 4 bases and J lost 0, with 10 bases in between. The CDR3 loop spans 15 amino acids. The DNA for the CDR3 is TGTGCCAGCTCACGTCAGAGGAGCTCCTACAATGAGCAGTTCTTC. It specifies CASSRQRSSYNEQFF.

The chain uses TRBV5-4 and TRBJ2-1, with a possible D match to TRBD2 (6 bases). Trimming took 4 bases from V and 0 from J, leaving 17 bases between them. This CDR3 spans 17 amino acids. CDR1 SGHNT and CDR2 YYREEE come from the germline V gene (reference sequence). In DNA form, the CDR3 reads TGTGCCAGCAGCCCCGGGGGTAGCCAACCCTCCTACAATGAGCAGTTCTTC. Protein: CASSPGGSQPSYNEQFF.

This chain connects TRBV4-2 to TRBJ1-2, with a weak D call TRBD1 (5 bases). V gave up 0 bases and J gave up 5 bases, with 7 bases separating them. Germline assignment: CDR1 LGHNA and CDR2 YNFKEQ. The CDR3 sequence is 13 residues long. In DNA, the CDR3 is TGTGCCAGCAGCCAAGACAGGGTTTATGGCTACACCTTC. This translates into CASSQDRVYGYTF.

The CDR3 loop reads CASSLPTGSETQYF. CDR3 bases: TGCGCCAGCAGCCTGCCGACAGGGTCCGAGACCCAGTACTTC. The chain joins TRBV5-1 to TRBJ2-5, with 7 nucleotides matching TRBD1. CDR1 SGHRS and CDR2 YFSETQ come from the germline V gene. The junction had 8 bases not matched to a gene; V was cut back by 4 bases and J by 5 bases. The CDR3 sequence is 14 residues long.